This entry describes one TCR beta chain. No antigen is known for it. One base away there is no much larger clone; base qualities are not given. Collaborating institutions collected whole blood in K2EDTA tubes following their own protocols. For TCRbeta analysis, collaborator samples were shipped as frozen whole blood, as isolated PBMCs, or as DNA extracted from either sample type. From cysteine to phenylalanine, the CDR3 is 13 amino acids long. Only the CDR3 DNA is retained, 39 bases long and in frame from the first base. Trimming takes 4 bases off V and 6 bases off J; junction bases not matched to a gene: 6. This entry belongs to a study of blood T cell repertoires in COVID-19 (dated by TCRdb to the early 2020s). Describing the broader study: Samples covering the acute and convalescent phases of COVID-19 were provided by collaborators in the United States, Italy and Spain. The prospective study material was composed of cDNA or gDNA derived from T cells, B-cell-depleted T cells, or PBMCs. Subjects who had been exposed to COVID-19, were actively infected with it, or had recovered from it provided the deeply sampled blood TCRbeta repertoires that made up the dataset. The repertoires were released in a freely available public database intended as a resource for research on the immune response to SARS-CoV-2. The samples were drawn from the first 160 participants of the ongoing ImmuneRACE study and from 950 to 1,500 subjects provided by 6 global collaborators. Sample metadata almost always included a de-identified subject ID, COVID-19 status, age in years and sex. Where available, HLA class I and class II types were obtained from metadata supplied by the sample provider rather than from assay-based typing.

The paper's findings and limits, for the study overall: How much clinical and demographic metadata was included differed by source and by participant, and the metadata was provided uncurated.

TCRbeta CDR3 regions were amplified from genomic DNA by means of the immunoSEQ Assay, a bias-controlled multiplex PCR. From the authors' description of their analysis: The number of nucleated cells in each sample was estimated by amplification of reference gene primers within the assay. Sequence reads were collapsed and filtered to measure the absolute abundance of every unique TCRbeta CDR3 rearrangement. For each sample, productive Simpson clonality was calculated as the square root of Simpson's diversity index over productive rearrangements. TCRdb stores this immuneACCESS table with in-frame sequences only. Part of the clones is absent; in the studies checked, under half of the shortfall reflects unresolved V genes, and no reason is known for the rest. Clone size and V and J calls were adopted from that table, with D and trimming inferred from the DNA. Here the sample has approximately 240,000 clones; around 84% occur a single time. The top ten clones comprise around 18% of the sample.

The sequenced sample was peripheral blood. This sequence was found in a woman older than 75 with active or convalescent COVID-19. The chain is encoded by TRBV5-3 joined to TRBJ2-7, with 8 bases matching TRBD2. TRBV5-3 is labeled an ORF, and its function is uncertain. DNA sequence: TGTGCCAGAAGCCGGTCGGGGGGGCTCGAGCAGTACTTC. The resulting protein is CARSRSGGLEQYF.